This T cell receptor (beta chain) was profiled in a study of blood T cells in healthy people across ages. A J-beta primer mix and a sample-barcoded 5' primer were used in a second PCR of roughly 6 to 11 cycles. From the 5' RACE reads, TCRdb called clonotypes with MiXCR, one entry per CDR3 protein. Among over 600,000 distinct CDR3 sequences listed, roughly 21% were seen once. The V gene lost 2 bases and the J gene lost 5 bases, with 13 bases spanning the gap. Germline V gene data show CDR1 as MGHRA and CDR2 as YSYEKL. The CDR3 is made up of 14 amino acids. The clonotype was recovered from a man aged 65-85 years in good health. Sequenced sample: blood. The chain joins TRBV4-1 to TRBJ2-7; possible D gene TRBD1, 6 bases. DNA for the CDR3: TGCGCCAGCAGCCAACGACAGGAATCGGACGAGCAGTACTTC. Its protein product is CASSQRQESDEQYF.